This T cell receptor beta chain emerged from a study of CD8+ T cells in alopecia areata. This clone was recorded a few times. Trimming left V 1 base short and J 6 bases short, with 6 bases between. The CDR3 loop spans 13 amino acids. The germline V gene has CDR1 SGHDN and CDR2 FVKESK. Isolated RNA was reverse transcribed into cDNA used as the sequencing template. Generated by immunoSEQ multiplex PCR, the TCRdb table keeps only in-frame clones and is missing some. The table lists about 250,000 clones, around 67% of them singletons, with more than 0.95% in the top ten. J is TRBJ2-2 and V is TRBV14; D unresolved. The input for sequencing was CD4+ T cells sorted from blood, taken at week 0. This TCR came from a human donor with alopecia areata. CDR3 residues: CASSQVLAGELFF. The CDR3 coding sequence is TGTGCCAGCAGCCAAGTCCTGGCCGGGGAGCTGTTTTTT.